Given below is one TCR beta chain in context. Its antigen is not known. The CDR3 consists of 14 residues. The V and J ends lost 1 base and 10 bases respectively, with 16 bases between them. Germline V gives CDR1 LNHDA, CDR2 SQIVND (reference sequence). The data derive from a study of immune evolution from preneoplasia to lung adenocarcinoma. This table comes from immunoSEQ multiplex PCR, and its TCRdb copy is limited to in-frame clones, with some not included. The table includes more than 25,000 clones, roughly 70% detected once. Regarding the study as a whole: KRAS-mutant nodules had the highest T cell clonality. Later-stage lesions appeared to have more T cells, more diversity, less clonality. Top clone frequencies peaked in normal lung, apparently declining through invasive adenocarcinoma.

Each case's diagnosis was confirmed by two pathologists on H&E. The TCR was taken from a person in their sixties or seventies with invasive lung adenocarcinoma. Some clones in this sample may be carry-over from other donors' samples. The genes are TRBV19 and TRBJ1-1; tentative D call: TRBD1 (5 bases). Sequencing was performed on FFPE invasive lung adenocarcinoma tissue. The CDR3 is CASSIGGAKRRAFF. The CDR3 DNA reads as TGTGCCAGTAGTATAGGAGGGGCGAAACGTCGAGCTTTCTTT.